This T cell receptor (beta chain) comes out of a study of identical twins. Trimming shortened V by 2 bases and J by 5 bases, and 13 bases separated the two germline ends. CDR1 is SGHRS, CDR2 YFSETQ, per germline. The CDR3 is 14 residues long. A single record per CDR3 protein comes from TCRdb applying MiXCR to the 5' RACE reads. The data contain roughly 1.6 million distinct CDR3 sequences, under 35% of them singletons. There are many counts of this clonotype. This clonotype originated in a newborn girl in good health. The V call is TRBV5-1, the J call TRBJ1-2; D is perhaps TRBD1 (6 bases). The specimen was cord blood. The CDR3 DNA is TGCGCCAGCAGCTTAAGTCACAGGGTATATGGCTACACCTTC. This sequence encodes CASSLSHRVYGYTF.